The sequence of this T cell receptor (beta chain) was determined in a study of cytomegalovirus exposure and HLA in healthy donors. Germline CDR1 is MRHNA and CDR2 is SNTAGT. Trimming stripped 6 bases from V and 5 bases from J, with 11 bases between. CDR3 length equals 13 residues. In the PCR, 60 Vbeta and 13 Jbeta primers were used. Produced via immunoSEQ multiplex PCR; TCRdb's table is partial and in-frame only. The sample lists 150,000 to 200,000 clones; about four fifths were seen once. Sequenced material: PBMCs. This TCR derives from a boy aged 5-17 years in good health and CMV-seronegative. The chain links TRBV6-4 to TRBJ2-1; tentative D call: TRBD2 (5 bases). The CDR3 is CASSPSGNNEQFF. The CDR3 coding sequence is TGTGCCAGCAGCCCCTCGGGGAACAATGAGCAGTTCTTC.